This is a list of T cell receptor beta chains from one sample in a study of blood T cell repertoires in COVID-19. Libraries were prepared by immunoSEQ multiplex PCR; TCRdb keeps only in-frame clonotypes and omits some of them. This sample has roughly 150,000 clones; approximately 88% occur once, and the top ten carry around 5%. The specimen was PBMCs or T cells enriched from blood (not recorded which). The receptors come from a man aged 65-85 years who had been exposed to COVID-19. Both conserved end residues are part of each CDR3. A D gene is named only where the DNA matches it firmly. Clone size is given for some rows only: seen once, a few or many times, or a class if the clone is expanded.

J | length | D | size | V | CDR3 | DNA
TRBJ1-2 | 16 | - | - | TRBV4-3 | CASSQDFYSINYGYTF | TGCGCCAGCAGCCAAGATTTCTACAGCATCAACTATGGCTACACCTTC
TRBJ2-1 | 16 | TRBD2 | - | TRBV19 | CASSREPGLGANEQFF | TGTGCCAGTAGTAGGGAACCGGGACTAGGGGCCAATGAGCAGTTCTTC
TRBJ2-7 | 16 | - | - | TRBV5-4 | CASSPEGTRPPYEQYF | TGTGCCAGCAGCCCCGAGGGGACACGGCCCCCCTACGAGCAGTACTTC
TRBJ1-5 | 13 | TRBD1 | few | TRBV30 | CASGTGDNQPQHF | TGTGCCTCCGGGACAGGGGACAATCAGCCCCAGCATTTT
TRBJ2-3 | 15 | TRBD2 | - | TRBV6-1 | CASSETSGGTDTQYF | TGTGCCAGCAGTGAGACTAGCGGGGGCACAGATACGCAGTATTTT
TRBJ2-3 | 15 | - | - | TRBV29-1 | CSVAKGGSGTDTQYF | TGCAGCGTTGCTAAAGGAGGGAGTGGTACAGATACGCAGTATTTT
TRBJ2-1 | 15 | TRBD2 | - | TRBV29-1 | CSVTTTSASYNEQFF | TGCAGCGTCACGACGACTAGCGCCTCCTACAATGAGCAGTTCTTC
TRBJ1-1 | 13 | - | - | TRBV6-2/TRBV6-3 | CASSFLSYTEAFF | TGTGCCAGCAGTTTCCTTAGTTACACTGAAGCTTTCTTT
TRBJ2-7 | 14 | TRBD1 | many | TRBV5-6 | CASSFGTGGREQYF | TGTGCCAGCAGCTTCGGGACAGGGGGTCGAGAGCAGTACTTC
TRBJ2-1 | 13 | TRBD2 | - | TRBV7-2 | CASRLAGVDEQFF | TGTGCCAGCAGGTTAGCGGGAGTAGATGAGCAGTTCTTC
TRBJ1-6 | 15 | TRBD1 | - | TRBV5-1 | CASSLEGADNSPLHF | TGCGCCAGCAGCTTGGAGGGGGCGGATAATTCACCCCTCCACTTT
TRBJ1-1 | 14 | - | - | TRBV4-3 | CASSQDPQGALAFF | TGCGCCAGCAGCCAAGATCCTCAAGGGGCTCTAGCTTTCTTT
TRBJ1-3 | 12 | - | - | TRBV6-5 | CASRNSGNTIYF | TGTGCCAGCAGGAACAGCGGAAACACCATATATTTT
TRBJ1-5 | 16 | - | - | TRBV5-1 | CASSRVGGRSNQPQHF | TGCGCCAGCAGCCGGGTGGGTGGTAGGAGCAATCAGCCCCAGCATTTT
TRBJ1-3 | 16 | - | - | TRBV6-1 | CASSGPGLSSGNTIYF | TGTGCCAGCAGTGGCCCGGGACTCAGCTCTGGAAACACCATATATTTT
TRBJ2-7 | 11 | - | - | TRBV6-5 | CASLQAYEQYF | TGTGCCAGCTTGCAGGCTTACGAGCAGTACTTC
TRBJ1-5 | 14 | - | - | TRBV28 | CASSFLRVLQPQHF | TGTGCCAGCAGTTTCCTCAGGGTCCTACAGCCCCAGCATTTT
TRBJ1-5 | 19 | - | - | TRBV6-2/TRBV6-3 | CASSYLIGVGTNSNQPQHF | TGTGCCAGCAGTTACTTAATCGGAGTGGGGACTAATAGCAATCAGCCCCAGCATTTT
TRBJ2-2 | 15 | - | few | TRBV3-1/TRBV3-2 | CASSPQGGNTGELFF | TGTGCCAGCAGCCCTCAAGGGGGGAACACCGGGGAGCTGTTTTTT
TRBJ1-6 | 15 | - | - | TRBV7-2 | CASSARVTRNSPLHF | TGTGCCAGCAGCGCCAGGGTCACACGGAATTCACCCCTCCACTTT
TRBJ1-2 | 11 | - | - | TRBV30 | CAVTISSGYTF | TGTGCTGTAACAATCTCCTCTGGCTACACCTTC
TRBJ1-1 | 15 | TRBD1 | - | TRBV19 | CASSIGDSIITEAFF | TGTGCCAGTAGTATAGGGGACAGTATAATCACTGAAGCTTTCTTT
TRBJ2-5 | 14 | - | - | TRBV7-9 | CASSMPGQQETQYF | TGTGCCAGCAGCATGCCGGGACAACAAGAGACCCAGTACTTC
TRBJ1-6 | 14 | - | - | TRBV7-9 | CASSPGQYNSPLHF | TGTGCCAGCAGCCCGGGACAATATAATTCACCCCTCCACTTT
TRBJ1-1 | 15 | TRBD1 | - | TRBV9 | CASSARQGLNTEAFF | TGTGCCAGCAGCGCCAGACAGGGTTTGAACACTGAAGCTTTCTTT
TRBJ1-1 | 14 | - | few | TRBV2 | CASKLGDLNTEAFF | TGTGCCAGCAAGCTAGGAGACCTGAACACTGAAGCTTTCTTT
TRBJ1-1 | 13 | TRBD1 | few | TRBV11-1 | CASSFTGDPEAFF | TGTGCCAGCAGCTTCACAGGGGATCCCGAAGCTTTCTTT
TRBJ1-2 | 13 | - | - | TRBV30 | CAWSVMSGGGYTF | TGTGCCTGGAGTGTAATGTCGGGTGGAGGCTACACCTTC
TRBJ2-3 | 13 | TRBD2 | - | TRBV19 | CASKRDRTDTQYF | TGTGCCAGTAAGCGGGACCGCACAGATACGCAGTATTTT
TRBJ2-1 | 16 | TRBD2 | once | TRBV5-1 | CASSLGAGTSSSEQFF | TGCGCCAGCAGCTTGGGGGCTGGGACTAGCAGTAGTGAGCAGTTCTTC
TRBJ2-3 | 18 | TRBD1 | - | TRBV5-1 | CASSSVPGQGSVTDTQYF | TGCGCCAGCAGCTCCGTCCCGGGACAGGGTTCGGTCACAGATACGCAGTATTTT
TRBJ2-1 | 12 | - | - | TRBV5-1 | CASSLTGTEQFF | TGCGCCAGCAGCTTGACAGGGACTGAGCAGTTCTTC
TRBJ1-1 | 14 | - | - | TRBV5-1 | CASSLDSMNTEAFF | TGCGCCAGCAGCTTAGATAGCATGAACACTGAAGCTTTCTTT
TRBJ1-1 | 14 | - | - | TRBV28 | CASSLVRQNTEAFF | TGTGCCAGCAGTCTCGTACGACAGAACACTGAAGCTTTCTTT
TRBJ1-1 | 13 | - | - | TRBV2 | CASSGRENTEAFF | TGTGCCAGCAGCGGCAGGGAGAACACTGAAGCTTTCTTT
TRBJ2-7 | 16 | - | - | TRBV10-1 | CASSESRNDRGYEQYF | TGCGCCAGCAGTGAGTCTAGAAACGATAGGGGGTACGAGCAGTACTTC
TRBJ2-3 | 15 | TRBD1 | - | TRBV5-1 | CASCPGQGYTDTQYF | TGCGCCAGCTGCCCGGGACAGGGGTACACAGATACGCAGTATTTT
TRBJ1-5 | 17 | - | - | TRBV12-5 | CASGLTPTGYSNQPQHF | TGTGCTAGTGGTTTGACTCCGACAGGTTATAGCAATCAGCCCCAGCATTTT
TRBJ2-2 | 15 | - | - | TRBV28 | CASREPSSDTGELFF | TGTGCCAGCCGCGAGCCAAGCAGCGACACCGGGGAGCTGTTTTTT
TRBJ2-5 | 16 | - | - | TRBV5-1 | CASSLGVAGAGETQYF | TGCGCCAGCAGCTTGGGGGTTGCGGGGGCCGGGGAGACCCAGTACTTC
TRBJ1-6 | 17 | TRBD1 | - | TRBV28 | CASRSGQQSSYNSPLHF | TGTGCCAGCAGGTCGGGACAGCAAAGCTCCTATAATTCACCCCTCCACTTT
TRBJ2-1 | 16 | TRBD2 | - | TRBV7-6 | CASSSGLAGGNDEQFF | TGTGCCAGCAGCTCGGGACTAGCGGGGGGAAACGATGAGCAGTTCTTC
TRBJ2-1 | 13 | - | - | TRBV11-2 | CASSLDQVNEQFF | TGTGCCAGCAGCTTAGATCAGGTAAATGAGCAGTTCTTC
TRBJ1-2 | 10 | - | - | TRBV20-1 | CSASQGGYTF | TGCAGTGCTAGTCAGGGTGGCTACACCTTC
TRBJ2-1 | 15 | TRBD2 | - | TRBV28 | CASSSLTSTVNEQFF | TGTGCCAGCAGTTCCCTGACTAGCACGGTCAATGAGCAGTTCTTC
TRBJ1-2 | 15 | - | - | TRBV7-2 | CASSLDMYGSYGYTF | TGTGCCAGCAGCTTAGATATGTATGGTAGCTATGGCTACACCTTC
TRBJ2-7 | 11 | - | - | TRBV2 | CASSARYEQYF | TGTGCCAGCAGTGCCAGATACGAGCAGTACTTC
TRBJ1-1 | 13 | - | - | TRBV11-3 | CASSFEGRTEAFF | TGTGCCAGCAGCTTTGAGGGAAGGACTGAAGCTTTCTTT
TRBJ2-7 | 12 | - | - | TRBV6-6 | CASTQEGYEQYF | TGTGCCAGCACACAGGAGGGCTACGAGCAGTACTTC
TRBJ1-6 | 16 | - | - | TRBV7-2 | CASSFQSGSNNSPLHF | TGTGCCAGCAGCTTTCAGTCAGGGTCCAATAATTCACCCCTCCACTTT
TRBJ1-4 | 15 | TRBD1 | once | TRBV4-3 | CASSQAGTGGEKLFF | TGCGCCAGCAGCCAAGCAGGGACAGGGGGTGAAAAACTGTTTTTT
TRBJ2-7 | 14 | - | - | TRBV15 | CATSIQAGNYEQYF | TGTGCCACCAGCATTCAGGCAGGGAACTACGAGCAGTACTTC
TRBJ2-2 | 17 | TRBD1 | - | TRBV6-4 | CASSTYRGPPRTGELFF | TGTGCCAGCAGCACCTACAGGGGACCTCCGAGAACCGGGGAGCTGTTTTTT
TRBJ1-5 | 14 | - | - | TRBV18 | CASSPSGLNQPQHF | TGTGCCAGCTCACCCAGCGGACTTAATCAGCCCCAGCATTTT
TRBJ2-3 | 11 | - | - | TRBV20-1 | CSAPDIPSQYF | TGCAGTGCTCCTGACATCCCCAGCCAGTATTTT
TRBJ1-4 | 14 | TRBD1 | - | TRBV28 | CASRTTGKGEKLFF | TGTGCCAGCAGGACGACAGGGAAGGGGGAAAAACTGTTTTTT
TRBJ2-5 | 16 | TRBD2 | - | TRBV5-1 | CASSLEGGRREETQYF | TGCGCCAGCAGCTTGGAGGGCGGGAGGCGAGAGGAGACCCAGTACTTC
TRBJ2-4 | 17 | TRBD2 | - | TRBV7-6 | CASSSEIAGVRLNIQYF | TGTGCCAGCAGCTCCGAGATAGCGGGGGTGCGTTTAAACATTCAGTACTTC
TRBJ1-2 | 15 | - | - | TRBV5-6 | CASSLALRGNYGYTF | TGTGCCAGCAGCTTGGCCCTGAGAGGGAACTATGGCTACACCTTC